Detailed here is one T cell receptor (beta chain). The entry originates in a study of control samples from healthy donors and cancer patients. Here immunoSEQ multiplex PCR was the method, and the copy in TCRdb shows in-frame clones only, minus some. The top ten clones hold 2% to 3% of a sample with around 140,000 clones, 75% to 95% of them seen once. There are 14 residues in the CDR3. The germline CDR1 and CDR2 sequences are SGHAT and FQNNGV. V gave up 5 bases and J gave up 5 bases; unmatched junction bases: 4. The chain has TRBV11-2 and TRBJ1-1; 11 bases align to TRBD1. The sequenced sample was blood. The clonotype comes from a middle-aged man in good health. CDR3 amino acids: CASSQDRGQTEAFF. The CDR3 nucleotides are TGTGCCAGCAGCCAGGACAGGGGGCAAACTGAAGCTTTCTTT.